This T cell receptor (beta chain) was recorded in a study of T cell responses to AZD1222 COVID-19 vaccine. Overall study context: Samples with a second dose at about 4 or about 12 weeks were pooled together.

Germline lookup yields CDR1 SGHNT and CDR2 YENEEA. CDR3 length equals 15 residues. The junction had 3 bases not matched to a gene; V was cut back by 3 bases and J by 4 bases. Findings and caveats of the study: Donors, mostly white British, included more females; clonal diversity was possibly underestimated. It was only after the peak T cell response that any repertoires were sampled.

Data came from immunoSEQ multiplex PCR; TCRdb stores just in-frame clones and leaves some out. The repertoire holds approximately 76,000 clones, with roughly 80% as singletons. Note on this clone: What it binds is unknown.

V gene TRBV11-3 combines with J gene TRBJ2-1; 10 nucleotides align to TRBD2. The TCR sequence derives from an adult in good health. Here the sequenced sample was peripheral blood, taken on day 0 of AZD1222 vaccination. The CDR3 reads CASSFTSGNYNEQFF. CDR3 nucleotide sequence: TGTGCCAGCAGCTTTACTAGCGGGAATTACAATGAGCAGTTCTTC.